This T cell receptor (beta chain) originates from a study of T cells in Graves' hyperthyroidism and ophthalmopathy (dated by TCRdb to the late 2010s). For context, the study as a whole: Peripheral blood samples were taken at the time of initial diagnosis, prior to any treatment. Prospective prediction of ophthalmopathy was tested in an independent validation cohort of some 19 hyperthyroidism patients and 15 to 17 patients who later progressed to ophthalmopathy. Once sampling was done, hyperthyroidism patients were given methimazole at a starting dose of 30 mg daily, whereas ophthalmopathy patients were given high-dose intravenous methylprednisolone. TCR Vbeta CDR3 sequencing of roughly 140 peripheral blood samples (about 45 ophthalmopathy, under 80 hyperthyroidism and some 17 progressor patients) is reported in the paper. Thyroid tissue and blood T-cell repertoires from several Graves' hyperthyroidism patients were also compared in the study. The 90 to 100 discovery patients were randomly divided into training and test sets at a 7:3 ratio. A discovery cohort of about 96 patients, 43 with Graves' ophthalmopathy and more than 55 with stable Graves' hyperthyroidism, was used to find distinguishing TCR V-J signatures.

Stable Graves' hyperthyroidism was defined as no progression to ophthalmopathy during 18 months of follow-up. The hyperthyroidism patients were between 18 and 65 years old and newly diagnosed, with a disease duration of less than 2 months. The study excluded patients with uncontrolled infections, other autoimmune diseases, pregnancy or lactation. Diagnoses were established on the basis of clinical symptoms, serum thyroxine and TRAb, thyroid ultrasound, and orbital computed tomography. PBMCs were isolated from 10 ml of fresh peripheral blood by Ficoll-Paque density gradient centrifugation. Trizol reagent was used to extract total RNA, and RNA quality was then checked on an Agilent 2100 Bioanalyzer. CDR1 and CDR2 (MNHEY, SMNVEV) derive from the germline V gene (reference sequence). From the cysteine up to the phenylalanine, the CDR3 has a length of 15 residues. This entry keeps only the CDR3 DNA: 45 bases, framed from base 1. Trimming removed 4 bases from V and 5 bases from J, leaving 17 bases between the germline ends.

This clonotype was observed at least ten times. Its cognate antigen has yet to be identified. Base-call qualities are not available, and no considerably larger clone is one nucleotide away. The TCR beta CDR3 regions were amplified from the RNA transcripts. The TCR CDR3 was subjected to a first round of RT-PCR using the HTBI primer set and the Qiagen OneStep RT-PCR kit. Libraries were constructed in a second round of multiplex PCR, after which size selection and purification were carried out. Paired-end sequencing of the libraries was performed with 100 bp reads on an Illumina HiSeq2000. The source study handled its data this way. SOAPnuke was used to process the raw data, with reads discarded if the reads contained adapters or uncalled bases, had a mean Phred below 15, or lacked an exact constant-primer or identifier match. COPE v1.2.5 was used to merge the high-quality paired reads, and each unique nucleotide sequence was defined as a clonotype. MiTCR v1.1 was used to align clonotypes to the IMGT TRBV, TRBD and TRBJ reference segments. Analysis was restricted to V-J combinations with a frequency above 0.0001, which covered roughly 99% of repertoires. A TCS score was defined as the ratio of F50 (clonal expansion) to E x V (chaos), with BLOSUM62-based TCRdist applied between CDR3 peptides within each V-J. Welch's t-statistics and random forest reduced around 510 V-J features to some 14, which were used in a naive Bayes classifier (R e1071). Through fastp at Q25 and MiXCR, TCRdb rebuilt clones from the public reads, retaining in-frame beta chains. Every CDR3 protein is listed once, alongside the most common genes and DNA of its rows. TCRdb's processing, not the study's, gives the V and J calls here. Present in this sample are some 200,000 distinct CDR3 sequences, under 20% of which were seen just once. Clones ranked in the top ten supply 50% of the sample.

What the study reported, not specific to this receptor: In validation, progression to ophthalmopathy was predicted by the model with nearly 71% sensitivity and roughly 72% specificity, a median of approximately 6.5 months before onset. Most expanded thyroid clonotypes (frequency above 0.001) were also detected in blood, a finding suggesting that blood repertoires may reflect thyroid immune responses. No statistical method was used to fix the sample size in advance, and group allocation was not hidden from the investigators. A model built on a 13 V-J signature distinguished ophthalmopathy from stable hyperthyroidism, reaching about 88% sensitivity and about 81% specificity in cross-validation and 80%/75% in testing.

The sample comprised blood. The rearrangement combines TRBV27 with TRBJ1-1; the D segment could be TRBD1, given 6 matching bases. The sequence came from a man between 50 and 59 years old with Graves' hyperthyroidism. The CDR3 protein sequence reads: CASSYWPGVKTEAFF. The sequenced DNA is TGTGCCAGCAGTTACTGGCCAGGGGTTAAGACTGAAGCTTTCTTT.